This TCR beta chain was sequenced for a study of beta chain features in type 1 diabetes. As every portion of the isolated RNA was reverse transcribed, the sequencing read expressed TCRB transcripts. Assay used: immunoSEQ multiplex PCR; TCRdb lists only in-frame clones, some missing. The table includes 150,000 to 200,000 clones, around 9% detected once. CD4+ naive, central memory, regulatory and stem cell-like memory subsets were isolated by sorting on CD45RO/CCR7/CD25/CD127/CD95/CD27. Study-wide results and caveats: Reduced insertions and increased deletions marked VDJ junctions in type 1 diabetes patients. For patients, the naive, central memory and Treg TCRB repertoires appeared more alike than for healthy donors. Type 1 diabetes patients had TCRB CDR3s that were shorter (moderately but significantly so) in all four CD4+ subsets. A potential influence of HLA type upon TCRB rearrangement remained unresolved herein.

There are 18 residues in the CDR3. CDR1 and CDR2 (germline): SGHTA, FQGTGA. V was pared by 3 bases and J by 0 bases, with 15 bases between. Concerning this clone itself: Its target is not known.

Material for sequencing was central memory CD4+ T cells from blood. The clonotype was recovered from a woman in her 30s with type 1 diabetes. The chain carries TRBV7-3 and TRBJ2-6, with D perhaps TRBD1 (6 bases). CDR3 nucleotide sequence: TGTGCCAGCAGCTTTACAGGGTCTCTAAACTCTGGGGCCAACGTCCTGACTTTC. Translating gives CASSFTGSLNSGANVLTF.